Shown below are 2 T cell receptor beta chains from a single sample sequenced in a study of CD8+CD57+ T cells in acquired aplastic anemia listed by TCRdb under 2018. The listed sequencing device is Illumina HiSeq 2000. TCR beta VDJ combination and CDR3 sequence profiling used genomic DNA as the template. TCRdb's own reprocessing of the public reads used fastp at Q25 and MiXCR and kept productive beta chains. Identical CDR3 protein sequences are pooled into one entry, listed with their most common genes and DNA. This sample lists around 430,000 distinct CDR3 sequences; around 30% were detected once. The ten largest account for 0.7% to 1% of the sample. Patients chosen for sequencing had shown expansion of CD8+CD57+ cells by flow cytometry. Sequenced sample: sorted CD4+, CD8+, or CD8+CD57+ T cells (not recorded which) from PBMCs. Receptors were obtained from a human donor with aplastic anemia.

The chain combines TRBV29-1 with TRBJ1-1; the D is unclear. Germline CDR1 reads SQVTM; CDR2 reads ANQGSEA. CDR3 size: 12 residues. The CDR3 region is CSTTTDRARAFF. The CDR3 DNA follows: TGCAGTACCACCACTGACCGGGCGAGAGCTTTCTTT. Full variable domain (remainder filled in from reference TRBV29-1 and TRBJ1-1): SAVISQKPSRDICQRGTSLTIQCQVDSQVTMMFWYRQQPGQSLTLIATANQGSEATYESGFVIDKFPISRPNLTFSTLTVSNMSPEDSSIYLCSTTTDRARAFFGQGTRLTVV.

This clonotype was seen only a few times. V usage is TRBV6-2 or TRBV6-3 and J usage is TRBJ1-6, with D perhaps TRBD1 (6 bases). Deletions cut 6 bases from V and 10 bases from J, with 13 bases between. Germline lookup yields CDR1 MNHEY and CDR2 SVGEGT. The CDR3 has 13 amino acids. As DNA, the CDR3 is TGTGCCAGCAGGATCGAACAGGGCTCACCCCTCCACTTT. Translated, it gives CASRIEQGSPLHF.